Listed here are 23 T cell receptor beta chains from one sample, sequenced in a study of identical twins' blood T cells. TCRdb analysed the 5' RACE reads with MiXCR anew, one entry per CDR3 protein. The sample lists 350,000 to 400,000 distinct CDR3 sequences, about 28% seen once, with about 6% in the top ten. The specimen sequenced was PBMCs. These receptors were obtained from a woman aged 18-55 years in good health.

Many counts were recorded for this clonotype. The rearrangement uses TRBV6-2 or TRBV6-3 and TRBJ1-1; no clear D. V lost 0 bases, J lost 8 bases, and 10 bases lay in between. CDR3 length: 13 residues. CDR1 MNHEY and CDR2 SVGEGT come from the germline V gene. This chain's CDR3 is CASSYSRNSEAFF. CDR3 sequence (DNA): TGTGCCAGCAGTTACTCGAGGAATTCCGAAGCTTTCTTT.

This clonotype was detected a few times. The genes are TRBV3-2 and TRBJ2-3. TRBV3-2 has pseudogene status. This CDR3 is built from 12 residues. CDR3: CASSQYVDTQYF. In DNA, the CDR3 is TGTGCCAGCAGCCAGTATGTAGATACGCAGTATTTT.

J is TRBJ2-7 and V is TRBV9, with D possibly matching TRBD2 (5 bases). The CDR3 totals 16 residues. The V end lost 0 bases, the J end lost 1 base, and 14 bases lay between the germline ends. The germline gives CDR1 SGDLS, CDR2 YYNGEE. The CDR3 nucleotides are TGTGCCAGCAGCGTAGATGGCGGGCTGACATCCTACGAGCAGTACTTC. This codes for CASSVDGGLTSYEQYF.

The CDR3 is CSATRVGTGELFF. For the CDR3, the DNA is TGCAGTGCTACTAGGGTCGGTACCGGGGAGCTGTTTTTT. The V gene is TRBV20-1, the J gene TRBJ2-2; D is unresolved. The CDR3 is made up of 13 amino acids. The V gene's germline CDR1 is DFQATT and CDR2 SNEGSKA (reference sequence). V lost 4 bases to trimming and J lost 5 bases, with 11 bases between them.

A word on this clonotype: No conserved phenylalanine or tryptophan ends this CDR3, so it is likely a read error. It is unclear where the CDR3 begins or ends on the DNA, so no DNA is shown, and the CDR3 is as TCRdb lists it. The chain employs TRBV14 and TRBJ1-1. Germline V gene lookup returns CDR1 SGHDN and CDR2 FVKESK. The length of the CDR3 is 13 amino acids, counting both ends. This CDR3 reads CASSQELNTEALS.

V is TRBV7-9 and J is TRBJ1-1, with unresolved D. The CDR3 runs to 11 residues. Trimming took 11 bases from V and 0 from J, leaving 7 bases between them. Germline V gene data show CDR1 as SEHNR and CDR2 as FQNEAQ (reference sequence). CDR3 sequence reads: CAGSMNTEAFF. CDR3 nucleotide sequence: TGTGCCGGAAGTATGAACACTGAAGCTTTCTTT.

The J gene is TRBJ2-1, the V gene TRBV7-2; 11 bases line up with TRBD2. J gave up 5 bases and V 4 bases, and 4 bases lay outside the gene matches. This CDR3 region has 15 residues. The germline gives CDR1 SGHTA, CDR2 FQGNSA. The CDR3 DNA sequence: TGTGCCAGCAGCTCCCGACTAGCGGGAAACAATGAGCAGTTCTTC. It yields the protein CASSSRLAGNNEQFF. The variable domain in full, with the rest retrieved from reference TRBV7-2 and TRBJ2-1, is GAGVSQSPSNKVTEKGKDVELRCDPISGHTALYWYRQSLGQGLEFLIYFQGNSAPDKSGLPSDRFSAERTGGSVSTLTIQRTQQEDSAVYLCASSSRLAGNNEQFFGPGTRLTVL.

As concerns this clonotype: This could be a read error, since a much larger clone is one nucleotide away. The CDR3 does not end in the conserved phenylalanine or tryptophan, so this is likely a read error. The CDR3 region is CSATDRTNTEAFL. DNA for the CDR3: TGCAGTGCTACCGACAGAACGAACACTGAAGCTTTCCTT. The chain carries TRBV20-1 and TRBJ1-1, with D perhaps matching TRBD1 (5 bases). The CDR3 consists of 13 residues. Germline V gene data show CDR1 as DFQATT and CDR2 as SNEGSKA (reference sequence). Trimming cost V 4 bases and J 1 base, with 10 bases left between them.

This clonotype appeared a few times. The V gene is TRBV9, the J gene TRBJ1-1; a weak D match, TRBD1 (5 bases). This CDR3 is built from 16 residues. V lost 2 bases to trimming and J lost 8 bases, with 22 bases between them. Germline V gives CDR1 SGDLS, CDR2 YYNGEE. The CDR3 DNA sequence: TGTGCCAGCAGCGTCCTATACGAGGAAGGTTCAGGGGAAGCTTTCTTT. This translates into CASSVLYEEGSGEAFF.

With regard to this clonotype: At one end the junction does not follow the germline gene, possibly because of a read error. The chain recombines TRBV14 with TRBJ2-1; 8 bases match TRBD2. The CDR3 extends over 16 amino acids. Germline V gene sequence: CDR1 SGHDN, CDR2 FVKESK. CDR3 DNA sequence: TGTGCCATCAGCCAAGGTATAGCGGGAATAGCCTATGAGCAGTTCTTC. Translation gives CAISQGIAGIAYEQFF.

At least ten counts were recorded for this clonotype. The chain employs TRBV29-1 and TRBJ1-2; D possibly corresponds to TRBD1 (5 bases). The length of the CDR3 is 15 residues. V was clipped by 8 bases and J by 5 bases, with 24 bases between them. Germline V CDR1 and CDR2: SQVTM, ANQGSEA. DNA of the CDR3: TGCAGCTTTTGGGACCCCCGGCGACACGATTATGGCTACACCTTC. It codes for CSFWDPRRHDYGYTF.

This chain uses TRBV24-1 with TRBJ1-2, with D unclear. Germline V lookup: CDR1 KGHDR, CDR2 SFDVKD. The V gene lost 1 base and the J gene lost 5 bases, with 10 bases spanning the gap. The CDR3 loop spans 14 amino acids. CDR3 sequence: CATSDFKGNYGYTF. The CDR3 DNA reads TGTGCCACCAGTGATTTCAAGGGAAATTATGGCTACACCTTC.

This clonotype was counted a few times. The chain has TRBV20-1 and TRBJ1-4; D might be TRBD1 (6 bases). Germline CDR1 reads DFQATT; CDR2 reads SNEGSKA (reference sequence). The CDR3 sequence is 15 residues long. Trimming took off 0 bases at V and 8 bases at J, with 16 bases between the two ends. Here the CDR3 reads CSARDPGGPSEKLFF. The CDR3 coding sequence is TGCAGTGCTAGAGACCCTGGGGGGCCGAGCGAAAAACTGTTTTTT.

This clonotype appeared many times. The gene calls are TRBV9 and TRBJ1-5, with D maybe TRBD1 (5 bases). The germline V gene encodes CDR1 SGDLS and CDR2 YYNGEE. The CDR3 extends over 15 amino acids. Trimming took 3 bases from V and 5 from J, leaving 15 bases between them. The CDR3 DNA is TGTGCCAGCAGCGAAAGTGGGGGAACCCATCAGCCCCAGCATTTT. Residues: CASSESGGTHQPQHF.

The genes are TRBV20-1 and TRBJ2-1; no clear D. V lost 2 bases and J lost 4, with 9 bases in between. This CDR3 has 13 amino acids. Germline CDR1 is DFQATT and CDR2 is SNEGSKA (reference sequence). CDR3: CSARSSFYNEQFF. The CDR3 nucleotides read TGCAGTGCTAGATCCAGCTTTTACAATGAGCAGTTCTTC.

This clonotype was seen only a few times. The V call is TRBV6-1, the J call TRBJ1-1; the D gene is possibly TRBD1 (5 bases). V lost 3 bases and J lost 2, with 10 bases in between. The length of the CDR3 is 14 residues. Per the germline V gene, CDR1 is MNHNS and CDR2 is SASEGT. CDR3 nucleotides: TGTGCCAGCAGTGAGGCAGGGCTAAACACTGAAGCTTTCTTT. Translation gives CASSEAGLNTEAFF.

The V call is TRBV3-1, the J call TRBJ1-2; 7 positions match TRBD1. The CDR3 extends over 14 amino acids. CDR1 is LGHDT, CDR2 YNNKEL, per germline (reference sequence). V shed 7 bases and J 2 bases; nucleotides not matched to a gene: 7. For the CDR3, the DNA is TGTGCCAGCATCGCCTTGACAGGGAACTATGGCTACACCTTC. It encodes CASIALTGNYGYTF. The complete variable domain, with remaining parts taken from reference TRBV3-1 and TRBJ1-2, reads DTAVSQTPKYLVTQMGNDKSIKCEQNLGHDTMYWYKQDSKKFLKIMFSYNNKELIINETVPNRFSPKSPDKAHLNLHINSLELGDSAVYFCASIALTGNYGYTFGSGTRLTVV.

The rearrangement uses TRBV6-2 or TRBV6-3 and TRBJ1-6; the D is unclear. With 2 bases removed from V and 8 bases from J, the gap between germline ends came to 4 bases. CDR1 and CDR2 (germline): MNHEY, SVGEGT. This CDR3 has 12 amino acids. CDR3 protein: CASSYPYSPLHF. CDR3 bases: TGTGCCAGCAGTTACCCCTATTCACCCCTCCACTTT.

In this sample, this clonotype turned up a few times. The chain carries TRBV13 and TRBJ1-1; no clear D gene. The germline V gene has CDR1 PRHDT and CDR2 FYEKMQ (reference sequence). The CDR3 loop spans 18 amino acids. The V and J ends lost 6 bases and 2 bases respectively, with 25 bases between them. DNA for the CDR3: TGTGCCAGCAGACCTAATGCCGGGGAGCCTAGAGGTAACACTGAAGCTTTCTTT. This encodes CASRPNAGEPRGNTEAFF.

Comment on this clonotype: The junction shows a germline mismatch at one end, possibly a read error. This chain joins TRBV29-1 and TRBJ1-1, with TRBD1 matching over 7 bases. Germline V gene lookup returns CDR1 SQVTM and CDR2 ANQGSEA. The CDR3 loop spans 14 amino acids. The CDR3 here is CSAGGQVVRTGAFF. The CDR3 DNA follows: TGCAGCGCGGGAGGACAGGTGGTTAGGACTGGAGCTTTCTTT.

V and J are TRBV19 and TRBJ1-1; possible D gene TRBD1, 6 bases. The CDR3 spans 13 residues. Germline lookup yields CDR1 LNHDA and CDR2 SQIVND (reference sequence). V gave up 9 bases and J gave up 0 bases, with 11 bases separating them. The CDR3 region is CASGTFMNTEAFF. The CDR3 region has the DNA TGTGCCAGCGGGACATTCATGAACACTGAAGCTTTCTTT.

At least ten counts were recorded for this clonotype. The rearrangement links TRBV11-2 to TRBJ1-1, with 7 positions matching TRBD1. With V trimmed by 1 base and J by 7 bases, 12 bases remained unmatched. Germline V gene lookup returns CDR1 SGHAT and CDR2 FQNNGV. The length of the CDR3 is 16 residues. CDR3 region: CASSLALQTGNNEAFF. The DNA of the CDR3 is TGTGCCAGCAGCTTAGCCCTACAGACAGGGAATAATGAAGCTTTCTTT.

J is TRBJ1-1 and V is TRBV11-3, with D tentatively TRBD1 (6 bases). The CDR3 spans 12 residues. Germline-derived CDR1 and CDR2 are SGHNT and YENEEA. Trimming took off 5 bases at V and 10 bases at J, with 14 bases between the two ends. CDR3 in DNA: TGTGCCAGCAGCCTCGATACAGGGCGAGCTTTCTTT. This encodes CASSLDTGRAFF.